Sequencing of this TCR beta chain was carried out in a study of shared clonotypes between healthy human individuals. The ends were cut back, 3 bases at V and 1 base at J, with 6 bases in the middle. Germline CDR1 SEHNR, CDR2 FQNEAQ (reference sequence). The CDR3 contains 13 residues. Each replicate PCR on the sorted subsets used about 220 ng DNA (about 30,000 T cell genomes). In the study's own analysis: Junction-only sequences without quality scores were provided by ImmunoSEQ, so filtering was different. The method was immunoSEQ multiplex PCR; TCRdb's version includes in-frame clones alone and lacks a portion of them. The V and J calls and the clone size are those of that table, but D and trimming were determined from the DNA. This sample has 2 million to 2.5 million clones; approximately 96% occur once, and the top ten carry 0.1% to 0.15%.

The V call is TRBV7-9, the J call TRBJ1-1, with unresolved D. This TCR came from a man aged 18 to 29 in good health. Specimen: naive CD4+ T cells sorted from blood. Stated subset: CD45RA+ positively selected. CDR3 sequence reads: CASSFTENTEAFF. Here the CDR3 DNA reads TGTGCCAGCAGCTTCACGGAGAACACTGAAGCTTTCTTT.